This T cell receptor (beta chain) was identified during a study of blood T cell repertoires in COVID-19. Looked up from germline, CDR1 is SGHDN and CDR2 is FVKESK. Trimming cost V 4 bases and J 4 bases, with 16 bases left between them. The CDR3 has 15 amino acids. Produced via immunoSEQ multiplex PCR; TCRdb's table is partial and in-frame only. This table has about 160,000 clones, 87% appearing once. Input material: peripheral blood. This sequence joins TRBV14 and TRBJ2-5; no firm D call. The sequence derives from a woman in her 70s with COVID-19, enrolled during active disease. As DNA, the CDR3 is TGTGCCAGCAGCCCTGGGCAGCTGCTCCCAGAGACCCAGTACTTC. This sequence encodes CASSPGQLLPETQYF. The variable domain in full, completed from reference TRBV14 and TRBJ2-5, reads EAGVTQFPSHSVIEKGQTVTLRCDPISGHDNLYWYRRVMGKEIKFLLHFVKESKQDESGMPNNRFLAERTGGTYSTLKVQPAELEDSGVYFCASSPGQLLPETQYFGPGTRLLVL.